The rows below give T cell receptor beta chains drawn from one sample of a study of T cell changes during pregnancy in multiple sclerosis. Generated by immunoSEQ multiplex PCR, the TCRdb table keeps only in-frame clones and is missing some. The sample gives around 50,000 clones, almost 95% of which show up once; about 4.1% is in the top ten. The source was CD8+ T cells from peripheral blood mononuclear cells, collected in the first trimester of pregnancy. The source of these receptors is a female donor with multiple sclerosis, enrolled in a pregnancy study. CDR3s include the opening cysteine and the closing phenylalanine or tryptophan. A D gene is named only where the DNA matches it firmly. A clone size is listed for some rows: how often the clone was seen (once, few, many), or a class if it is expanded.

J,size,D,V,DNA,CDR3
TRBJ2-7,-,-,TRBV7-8,TGTGCCAGCACCCACATGACATTGCCCTACGAGCAGTACTTC,CASTHMTLPYEQYF
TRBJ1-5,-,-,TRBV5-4,TGTGCCAGCAGCTTGGAGCCCGGTAATCCCGATCAGCCCCAGCATTTT,CASSLEPGNPDQPQHF
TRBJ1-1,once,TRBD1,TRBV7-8,TGTGCCAGCAGCTTAGGGGACAGCTGGATGAACACTGAAGCTTTCTTT,CASSLGDSWMNTEAFF
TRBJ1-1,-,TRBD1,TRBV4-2,TGTGCCAGCAGCCAGGGACAGTGGATGAACACTGAAGCTTTCTTT,CASSQGQWMNTEAFF
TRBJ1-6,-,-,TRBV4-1,TGCGCCAGCAGCCAAGGAAGGGGGAATTCACCCCTCCACTTT,CASSQGRGNSPLHF
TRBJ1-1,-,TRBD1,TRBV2,TGTGCCAGCAGCCCAGGGACAGGGGGGAGGACTGAAGCTTTCTTT,CASSPGTGGRTEAFF
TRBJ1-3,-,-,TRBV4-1,TGCGCCAGCTCTGCGGTCCTCTCGGCTGGAAACACCATATATTTT,CASSAVLSAGNTIYF
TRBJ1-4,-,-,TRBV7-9,TGTGCCAGCCGCGGAACCCGGGACATTAATGAAAAACTGTTTTTT,CASRGTRDINEKLFF
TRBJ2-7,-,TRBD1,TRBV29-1,TGCAGCGTGGGACAGGGGGTTACCTACGAGCAGTACTTC,CSVGQGVTYEQYF
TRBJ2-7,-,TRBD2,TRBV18,TGTGCCAGCTCACCCCCTAGCGGGGGCCCGGGGGAGCAGTACTTC,CASSPPSGGPGEQYF
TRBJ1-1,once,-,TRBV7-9,TGTGCCAGCACCCGCGAGGCTGAAGCTTTCTTT,CASTREAEAFF
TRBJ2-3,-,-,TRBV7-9,TGTGCCAGCAGCAACGACAGATCCAGCACAGATACGCAGTATTTT,CASSNDRSSTDTQYF
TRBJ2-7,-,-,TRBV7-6,TGTGCCAGCAGCTTAAGGGAGCTCTACGAGCAGTACTTC,CASSLRELYEQYF
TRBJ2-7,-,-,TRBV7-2,TGTGCCAGCAGTCCTCCCGGGACAAACTACGAGCAGTACTTC,CASSPPGTNYEQYF
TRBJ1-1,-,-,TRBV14,TGTGCCAGCAGCCCTCTTCGAGGTGGATTGGAAGCTTTCTTT,CASSPLRGGLEAFF
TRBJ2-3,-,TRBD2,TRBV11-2,TGTGCCAGCAGCTCGGACCGGGAGGGGCAGTATTTT,CASSSDREGQYF
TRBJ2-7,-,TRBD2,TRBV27,TGTGCCAGCAGTGGCGGGGGGGCCTACGAGCAGTACTTC,CASSGGGAYEQYF
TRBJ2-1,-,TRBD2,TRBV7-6,TGTGCCAGCAGCTTACGGCGGGGGGGGGACAATGAGCAGTTCTTC,CASSLRRGGDNEQFF
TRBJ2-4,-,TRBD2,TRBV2,TGTGCCAGCAGTCAAGGTCCGGGGGGGAGGAACATTCAGTACTTC,CASSQGPGGRNIQYF
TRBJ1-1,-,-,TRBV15,TGTGCCACCAGCCCTGGAGGGACTCAGAACACTGAAGCTTTCTTT,CATSPGGTQNTEAFF
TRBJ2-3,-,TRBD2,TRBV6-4,TGTGCCAGCAGTGACGGGCCTTCTAGCGGGACGCAGTATTTT,CASSDGPSSGTQYF
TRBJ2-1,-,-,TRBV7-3,TGTGCCAGCAGCTTTGGAGACAGTTCCTACAATGAGCAGTTCTTC,CASSFGDSSYNEQFF
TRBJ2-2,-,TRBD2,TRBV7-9,TGTGCCAGCAGCCCCATTCTACGGGAGGCACACACCGGGGAGCTGTTTTTT,CASSPILREAHTGELFF
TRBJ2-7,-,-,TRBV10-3,TGTGCCATCAGGGGGGGGGCGAATCGACGTGGCGAGCAGTACTTC,CAIRGGANRRGEQYF
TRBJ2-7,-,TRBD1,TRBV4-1,TGCGCCAGCAGCCAAGAGCGGACAGGGGCGTACGAGCAGTACTTC,CASSQERTGAYEQYF
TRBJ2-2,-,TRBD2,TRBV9,TGTGCCAGCAGCGTAGAGGTGACTAGCGGGAGTAGGGAGCTGTTTTTT,CASSVEVTSGSRELFF
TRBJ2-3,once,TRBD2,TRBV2,TGTGCCAGCAGTGAAATCGGGGGGGGCGTCGACACAGATACGCAGTATTTT,CASSEIGGGVDTDTQYF
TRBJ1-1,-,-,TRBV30,TGTGCCCGGAGGGGCGTAGGGGCTGAAGCTTTCTTT,CARRGVGAEAFF
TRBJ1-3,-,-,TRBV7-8,TGTGCCAGCAGCCTCACTTCCTCTGGAAACACCATATATTTT,CASSLTSSGNTIYF
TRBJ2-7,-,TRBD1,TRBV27,TGTGCCAGCAGTTTAAGAGATGGGGGACAGACTTACGAGCAGTACTTC,CASSLRDGGQTYEQYF
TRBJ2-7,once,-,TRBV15,TGTGCCACCAGCAGCAGCAGGCCGACCTACGAGCAGTACTTC,CATSSSRPTYEQYF
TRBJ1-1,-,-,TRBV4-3,TGCGCCAGCAGCCAAGAGCGGGGGAACACTGAAGCTTTCTTT,CASSQERGNTEAFF
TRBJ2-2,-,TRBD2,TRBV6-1,TGTGCCAGCAGTGACGGGGGGGCTTTGGCTAGCGGGGACTACACCGGGGAGCTGTTTTTT,CASSDGGALASGDYTGELFF
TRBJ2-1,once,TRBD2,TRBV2,TGTGCCAGCCCGGGACTAGAGCAGTTCTTC,CASPGLEQFF
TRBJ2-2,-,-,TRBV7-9,TGTGCCAGCAGCTCCCCGGGGCAGGGGACGAACACCGGGGAGCTGTTTTTT,CASSSPGQGTNTGELFF
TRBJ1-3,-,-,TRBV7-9,TGTGCCAGCAGCCCCGGACAGACTGGAAACACCATATATTTT,CASSPGQTGNTIYF
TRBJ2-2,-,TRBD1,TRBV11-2,TGTGCCAGCAGCTCCTGGGACAGCTGGAATAGGGAGCTGTTTTTT,CASSSWDSWNRELFF
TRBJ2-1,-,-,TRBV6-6,TGTGCCAGCAGTCATACTGGTGAGCAGTTCTTC,CASSHTGEQFF
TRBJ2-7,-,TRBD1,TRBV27,TGTGCCAGCAGTTTATCGTTCAGTCCGGGACAGGGGATTTACGAGCAGTACTTC,CASSLSFSPGQGIYEQYF
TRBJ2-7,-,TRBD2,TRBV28,TGTGCCAGCAGTCCCGGACTAGCGGGAGGGCTGATACTTAGCTCCTACGAGCAGTACTTC,CASSPGLAGGLILSSYEQYF
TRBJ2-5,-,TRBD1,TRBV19,TGTGCCAGTAGTACTAGACAGGGGGCCGGGGAGACCCAGTACTTC,CASSTRQGAGETQYF
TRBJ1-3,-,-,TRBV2,TGTGCCACCTCGCCTTCACAGATACCTGGAAACACCATATATTTT,CATSPSQIPGNTIYF
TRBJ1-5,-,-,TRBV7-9,TGTGCCAGCAGCTCAGATTTCGACAGAAATCAGCCCCAGCATTTT,CASSSDFDRNQPQHF
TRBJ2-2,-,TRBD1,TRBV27,TGTGCCAGCAAAAGGGGGACAGCCACGAACACCGGGGAGCTGTTTTTT,CASKRGTATNTGELFF
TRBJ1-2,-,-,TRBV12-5,TGTGCTAGTGGTCCCCCGGGACTAGGTTATGGCTACACCTTC,CASGPPGLGYGYTF
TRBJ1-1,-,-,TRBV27,TGTGCCAGCAGTCTGCCGGGACAGAACACTGAAGCTTTCTTT,CASSLPGQNTEAFF
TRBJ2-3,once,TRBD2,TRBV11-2,TGTGCCAGCAGCTCCTTAGCGGGGGGTTCCACAGATACGCAGTATTTT,CASSSLAGGSTDTQYF
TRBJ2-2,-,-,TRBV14,TGTGCCAGCAGCCAAGACGCCGGGGTCGGGGAGCTGTTTTTT,CASSQDAGVGELFF
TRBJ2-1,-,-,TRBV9,TGTGCCAGCAGCGCAGCCGGGACTTTCTACAATGAGCAGTTCTTC,CASSAAGTFYNEQFF
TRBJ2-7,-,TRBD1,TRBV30,TGTGCCTGGAGTGTTCTTAACCTGACAGGGTCTACTGGCTACGAGCAGTACTTC,CAWSVLNLTGSTGYEQYF